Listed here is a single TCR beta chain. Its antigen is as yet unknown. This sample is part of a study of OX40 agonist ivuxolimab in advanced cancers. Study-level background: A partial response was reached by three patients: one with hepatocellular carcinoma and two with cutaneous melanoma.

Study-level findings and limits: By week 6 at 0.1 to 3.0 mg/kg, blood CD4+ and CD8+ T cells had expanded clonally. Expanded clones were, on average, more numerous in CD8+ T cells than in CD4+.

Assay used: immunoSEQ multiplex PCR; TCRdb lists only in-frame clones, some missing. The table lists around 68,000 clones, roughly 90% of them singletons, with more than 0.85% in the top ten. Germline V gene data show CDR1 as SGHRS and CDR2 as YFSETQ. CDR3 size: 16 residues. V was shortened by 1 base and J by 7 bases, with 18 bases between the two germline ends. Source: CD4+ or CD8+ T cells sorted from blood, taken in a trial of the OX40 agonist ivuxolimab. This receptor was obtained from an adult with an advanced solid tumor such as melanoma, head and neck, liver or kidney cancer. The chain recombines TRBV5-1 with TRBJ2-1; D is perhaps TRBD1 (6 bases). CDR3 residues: CASSLSRDIVGNEQFF. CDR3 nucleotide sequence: TGCGCCAGCAGCTTGTCCCGGGACATCGTTGGGAATGAGCAGTTCTTC.